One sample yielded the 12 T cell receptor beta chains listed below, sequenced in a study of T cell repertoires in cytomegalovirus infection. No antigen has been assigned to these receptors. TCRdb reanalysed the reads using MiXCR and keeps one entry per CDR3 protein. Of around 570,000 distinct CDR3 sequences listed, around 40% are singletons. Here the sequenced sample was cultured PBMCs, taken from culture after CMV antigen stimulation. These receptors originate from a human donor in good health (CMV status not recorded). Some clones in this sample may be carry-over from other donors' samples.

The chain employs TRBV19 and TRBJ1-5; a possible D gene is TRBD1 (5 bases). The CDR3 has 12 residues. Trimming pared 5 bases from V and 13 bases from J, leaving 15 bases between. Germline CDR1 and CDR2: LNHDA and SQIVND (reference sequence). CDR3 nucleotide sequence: TGTGCCAGTAGTCCCAGGGAGGAAGGACAGCATTTT. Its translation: CASSPREEGQHF.

As DNA, the CDR3 is TGTGCCAGCAGCTTAGCGGGTGGAATGTACAATGAGCAGTTCTTC. Its protein product is CASSLAGGMYNEQFF. The rearrangement joins TRBV7-2 to TRBJ2-1; D gene uncertain. The CDR3 has 15 amino acids. Deletions cut 0 bases from V and 4 bases from J, with 10 bases between. Germline lookup yields CDR1 SGHTA and CDR2 FQGNSA.

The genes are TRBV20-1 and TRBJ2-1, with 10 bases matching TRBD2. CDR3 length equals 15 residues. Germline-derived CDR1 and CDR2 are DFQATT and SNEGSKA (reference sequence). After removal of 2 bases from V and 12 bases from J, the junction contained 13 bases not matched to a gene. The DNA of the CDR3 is TGCAGTGCTAGAATGATCGAGCGGGAGGGTCGGATGCAGTTCTTC. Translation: CSARMIEREGRMQFF.

CDR3 in amino acids: CASTSGPPSTMNTEAFF. The DNA for the CDR3 is TGTGCCAGCACAAGCGGACCTCCGAGTACCATGAACACTGAAGCTTTCTTT. V and J are TRBV2 and TRBJ1-1; D is unclear. Trimming took off 7 bases at V and 0 bases at J, with 21 bases between the two ends. The CDR3 loop spans 17 amino acids. CDR1 and CDR2 from the germline V gene are SNHLY and FYNNEI.

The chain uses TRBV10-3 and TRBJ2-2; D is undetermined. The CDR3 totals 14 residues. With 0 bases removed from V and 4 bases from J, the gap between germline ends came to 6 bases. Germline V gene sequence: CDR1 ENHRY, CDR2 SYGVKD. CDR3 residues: CAISESPVTGELFF. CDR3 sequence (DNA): TGTGCCATCAGTGAGTCGCCGGTCACCGGGGAGCTGTTTTTT.

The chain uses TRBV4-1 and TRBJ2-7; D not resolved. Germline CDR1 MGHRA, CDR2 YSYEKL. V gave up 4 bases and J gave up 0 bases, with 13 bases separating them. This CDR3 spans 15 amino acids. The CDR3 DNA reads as TGCGCCAGCAGCCCCCAATCGATTGGCTCCTACGAGCAGTACTTC. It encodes CASSPQSIGSYEQYF.

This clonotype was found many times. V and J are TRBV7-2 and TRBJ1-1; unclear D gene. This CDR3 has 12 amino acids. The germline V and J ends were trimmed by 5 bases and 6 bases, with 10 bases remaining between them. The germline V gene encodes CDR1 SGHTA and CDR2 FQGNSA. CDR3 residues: CASSLPPAEAFF. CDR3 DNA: TGTGCCAGCAGCCTCCCCCCGGCTGAAGCTTTCTTT.

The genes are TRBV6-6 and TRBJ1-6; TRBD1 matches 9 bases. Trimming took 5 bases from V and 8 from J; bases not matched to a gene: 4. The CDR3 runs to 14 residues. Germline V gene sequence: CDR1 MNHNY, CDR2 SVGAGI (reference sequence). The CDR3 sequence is CASSTGQGDSPLHF. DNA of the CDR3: TGTGCCAGCAGTACGGGACAGGGAGATTCACCCCTCCACTTT.

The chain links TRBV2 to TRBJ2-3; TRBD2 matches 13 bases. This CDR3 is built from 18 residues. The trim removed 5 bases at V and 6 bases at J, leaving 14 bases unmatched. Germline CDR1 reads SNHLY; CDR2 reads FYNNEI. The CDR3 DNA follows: TGTGCCAGCAGTTCCCCCGGGACTAGCGGGACTCTGGTGGATACGCAGTATTTT. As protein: CASSSPGTSGTLVDTQYF.

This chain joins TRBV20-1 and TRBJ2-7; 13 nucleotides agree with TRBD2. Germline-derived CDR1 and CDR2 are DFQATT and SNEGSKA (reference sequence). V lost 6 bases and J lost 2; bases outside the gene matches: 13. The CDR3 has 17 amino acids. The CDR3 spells CSAKLAGGPQGTYEQYF. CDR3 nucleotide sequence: TGCAGTGCAAAACTAGCGGGAGGGCCACAAGGGACCTACGAGCAGTACTTC.

CDR3 amino acids: CSAHSGGATTDTQYF. The CDR3 region has the DNA TGCAGTGCCCATAGCGGGGGGGCCACGACAGATACGCAGTATTTT. The chain has TRBV20-1 and TRBJ2-3, with TRBD2 matching 11 bases. The junction had 8 bases not matched to a gene; V was cut back by 6 bases and J by 3 bases. The germline CDR1 and CDR2 sequences are DFQATT and SNEGSKA (reference sequence). The CDR3 is made up of 15 amino acids.

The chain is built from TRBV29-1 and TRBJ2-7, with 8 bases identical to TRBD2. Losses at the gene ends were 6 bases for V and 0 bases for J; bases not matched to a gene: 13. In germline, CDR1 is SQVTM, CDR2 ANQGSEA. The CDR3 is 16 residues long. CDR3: CSVRGPGGGASYEQYF. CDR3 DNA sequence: TGCAGCGTAAGAGGCCCGGGGGGGGGGGCCTCCTACGAGCAGTACTTC.